This passage covers 27 T cell receptor beta chains from one sample sequenced in a study of blood T cell repertoires in COVID-19. TCRdb's copy holds only in-frame clones and misses some; the assay was immunoSEQ multiplex PCR. This sample yields roughly 95,000 clones, of which under 90% are seen a single time; approximately 25% belongs to the top ten. Source material: peripheral blood. Receptors were obtained from a human donor in a cohort sampled during active COVID-19.

The chain links TRBV7-2 to TRBJ1-1; weak D call: TRBD1 (5 bases). V was shortened by 4 bases and J by 4 bases, with 10 bases between the two germline ends. The germline CDR1 and CDR2 sequences are SGHTA and FQGNSA. The CDR3 is made up of 13 amino acids. This chain's CDR3 is CASSSRVFTEAFF. The CDR3 nucleotides are TGTGCCAGCAGCTCCAGGGTATTCACTGAAGCTTTCTTT.

The CDR3 loop is CASGANTEAFF. CDR3 sequence (DNA): TGTGCCAGCGGGGCGAACACTGAAGCTTTCTTT. The genes are TRBV10-3 and TRBJ1-1; a weak D match, TRBD1 (5 bases). V shed 10 bases and J shed 1 base, with 7 bases lying between them. Looked up from germline, CDR1 is ENHRY and CDR2 is SYGVKD. This CDR3 comprises 11 residues.

The sample holds one count of this clone. This same CDR3 is encoded by further DNA sequences in the sample. The genes are TRBV7-9 and TRBJ1-6; unclear D gene. Trimming shortened V by 4 bases and J by 7 bases, and 5 bases separated the two germline ends. From germline, CDR1 is SEHNR and CDR2 FQNEAQ (reference sequence). The CDR3 sequence is 12 residues long. CDR3 DNA: TGTGCCAGCAGCTCCGGGAATTCACCCCTCCACTTT. Translated, it gives CASSSGNSPLHF.

The sample holds a few counts of this clone. V is TRBV12-3 or TRBV12-4 and J is TRBJ1-1; D not resolved. V was cut by 3 bases and J by 1 base, with 6 bases left in between. This CDR3 is built from 13 residues. Written as DNA, the CDR3 is TGTGCCAGCAGTTTCACCGGGAACACTGAAGCTTTCTTT. It is translated as CASSFTGNTEAFF.

The chain has TRBV28 and TRBJ2-1, with 13 bases lining up with TRBD2. The CDR3 loop spans 17 amino acids. J lost 9 bases, V lost 6 bases, and 14 bases had no gene match. Germline V lookup: CDR1 MDHEN, CDR2 SYDVKM. CDR3 sequence: CASRLLGGTSGIGEQFF. DNA for the CDR3: TGTGCCAGCAGACTCCTGGGGGGGACTAGCGGGATCGGTGAGCAGTTCTTC.

This sequence joins TRBV11-3 and TRBJ2-5; 7 bases are a match to TRBD1. The CDR3 has 14 amino acids. Germline CDR1 and CDR2: SGHNT and YENEEA. The V and J ends lost 2 bases and 1 base, in that order; junction bases with no gene match: 1. As DNA, the CDR3 is TGTGCCAGCAGCTTAACAGGGGTCCAAGAGACCCAGTACTTC. Translation: CASSLTGVQETQYF.

This clone was picked up one time. CDR3 nucleotides: TGTGCCAGCAGCTTACCGATACCCGGGACTGAAGCTTTCTTT. This encodes CASSLPIPGTEAFF. V is TRBV11-2 and J is TRBJ1-1; D not resolved. This CDR3 spans 14 amino acids. Germline V gene sequence: CDR1 SGHAT, CDR2 FQNNGV. Between the trimmed V and J ends, which lost 2 bases and 5 bases, there was a span of 12 bases.

The CDR3 bases are TGTGCCAGCTCACCACGGTTAGGCACGGGGGCAACTAATGAAAAACTGTTTTTT. Residues: CASSPRLGTGATNEKLFF. The chain uses TRBV18 and TRBJ1-4; tentative D call: TRBD1 (5 bases). Trimming stripped 1 base from V and 0 bases from J, with 15 bases between. CDR1 is KGHSH, CDR2 LQKENI, per germline. The CDR3 runs 18 residues.

The chain couples TRBV6-4 to TRBJ2-2; 14 bases align to TRBD2. CDR3 length: 16 amino acids. V was pared by 10 bases and J by 6 bases, with 10 bases of the junction left unmatched. Germline CDR1 MRHNA, CDR2 SNTAGT. CDR3 DNA sequence: TGTGCCACGCCGACTAGCGGGGGGGCCGGGCCCGGGGAGCTGTTTTTT. Its translation: CATPTSGGAGPGELFF.

J is TRBJ2-5 and V is TRBV5-1; TRBD2 aligns across 11 bases. The CDR3 spans 17 residues. Trimming cost V 0 bases and J 2 bases; bases outside gene matches: 6. The germline V gene has CDR1 SGHRS and CDR2 YFSETQ. Here the CDR3 reads CASSLARLAGGQETQYF. CDR3 bases: TGCGCCAGCAGCTTGGCGCGGCTAGCGGGGGGACAAGAGACCCAGTACTTC. Full variable domain (outside the CDR3, taken from reference TRBV5-1 and TRBJ2-5): KAGVTQTPRYLIKTRGQQVTLSCSPISGHRSVSWYQQTPGQGLQFLFEYFSETQRNKGNFPGRFSGRQFSNSRSEMNVSTLELGDSALYLCASSLARLAGGQETQYFGPGTRLLVL.

This chain links TRBV5-6 with TRBJ1-1; D remains ambiguous. The CDR3 length is 12 residues. Germline-derived CDR1 and CDR2 are SGHDT and YYEEEE. The V gene lost 0 bases and the J gene lost 6 bases, with 6 bases spanning the gap. The CDR3 region has the DNA TGTGCCAGCAGCTTGGGAGAGGCTGAAGCTTTCTTT. This codes for CASSLGEAEAFF.

The chain joins TRBV18 to TRBJ1-5; D is possibly TRBD1 (5 bases). V lost 7 bases and J lost 4, with 11 bases in between. Germline-derived CDR1 and CDR2 are KGHSH and LQKENI. This CDR3 spans 13 amino acids. This CDR3 reads CASLAGTNQPQHF. In DNA, the CDR3 is TGTGCCAGCTTAGCAGGGACTAATCAGCCCCAGCATTTT. The complete variable domain, with remaining parts taken from reference TRBV18 and TRBJ1-5, reads NAGVMQNPRHLVRRRGQEARLRCSPMKGHSHVYWYRQLPEEGLKFMVYLQKENIIDESGMPKERFSAEFPKEGPSILRIQQVVRGDSAAYFCASLAGTNQPQHFGDGTRLSIL.

CDR3 region: CASSVATAGGETQYF. CDR3 sequence (DNA): TGTGCCAGCAGCGTAGCAACCGCCGGTGGAGAGACCCAGTACTTC. The J gene is TRBJ2-5, the V gene TRBV9; D is unclear. The germline V gene encodes CDR1 SGDLS and CDR2 YYNGEE. This CDR3 is built from 15 residues. V gave up 0 bases and J gave up 4 bases, with 13 bases separating them. Full variable domain (outside the CDR3, taken from reference TRBV9 and TRBJ2-5): DSGVTQTPKHLITATGQRVTLRCSPRSGDLSVYWYQQSLDQGLQFLIQYYNGEERAKGNILERFSAQQFPDLHSELNLSSLELGDSALYFCASSVATAGGETQYFGPGTRLLVL.

This clone is medium-sized by share. The chain links TRBV2 to TRBJ2-3; no firm D call. CDR3 length: 14 amino acids. V lost 1 base, J lost 0 bases, and 5 bases lay in between. Looked up from germline, CDR1 is SNHLY and CDR2 is FYNNEI. CDR3 DNA sequence: TGTGCCAGCAGTGAAGAACTAAGCACAGATACGCAGTATTTT. This codes for CASSEELSTDTQYF.

The chain joins TRBV6-6 to TRBJ2-7; 7 bases fit TRBD1. With 3 bases clipped from V and 0 bases from J, the junction kept 2 bases outside the gene matches. Germline V gene lookup returns CDR1 MNHNY and CDR2 SVGAGI (reference sequence). This CDR3 spans 14 amino acids. The CDR3 nucleotides read TGTGCCAGCAGTTATGACAGGGCCTCCTACGAGCAGTACTTC. It is translated as CASSYDRASYEQYF.

V gene TRBV5-1 combines with J gene TRBJ2-1; possibly TRBD1 for D (5 bases). The CDR3 runs 16 residues. Trimming left V 4 bases short and J 0 bases short, with 14 bases between. Per germline, CDR1 SGHRS and CDR2 YFSETQ. The CDR3 nucleotides are TGCGCCAGCAGCGTCGGAAGACAGAGCTCCTACAATGAGCAGTTCTTC. This encodes CASSVGRQSSYNEQFF.

J is TRBJ2-2 and V is TRBV6-5, with TRBD2 matching over 8 bases. V lost 7 bases to trimming and J lost 4 bases; unmatched junction nucleotides: 8. The germline V gene has CDR1 MNHEY and CDR2 SVGAGI. The CDR3 is made up of 15 amino acids. This CDR3 is CASTSGGAGTGELFF. DNA for the CDR3: TGTGCCAGCACCTCCGGGGGGGCCGGCACCGGGGAGCTGTTTTTT.

DNA of the CDR3: TGTGCCAGAAGCTTGCTCACAGGCTACGAGCAGTACTTC. Protein: CARSLLTGYEQYF. The chain carries TRBV5-3 and TRBJ2-7; D perhaps matches TRBD1 (5 bases). TRBV5-3 qualifies as an ORF whose function is uncertain. V lost 1 base, J lost 3 bases, and 8 bases lay in between. The CDR3 totals 13 residues.

This clone showed up just once. The V and J genes are TRBV7-9 and TRBJ2-3, with D maybe TRBD2 (6 bases). CDR3 length: 16 residues. Per germline, CDR1 SEHNR and CDR2 FQNEAQ (reference sequence). V lost 5 bases, J lost 2 bases, and 17 bases lay in between. The CDR3 DNA reads as TGTGCCAGCAGCCCGAGTGTCGGGAGTCACACAGATACGCAGTATTTT. It translates to CASSPSVGSHTDTQYF.

Only a few counts were recorded for this clone. The chain combines TRBV6-5 with TRBJ2-7; 10 bases agree with TRBD1. In germline, CDR1 is MNHEY, CDR2 SVGAGI. There are 14 residues in the CDR3. J lost 2 bases, V lost 6 bases, and 4 bases had no gene match. The CDR3 nucleotides read TGTGCCAGCAGAGTCGGACAGGGGGCCTACGAGCAGTACTTC. As protein: CASRVGQGAYEQYF.

V gene TRBV10-3 combines with J gene TRBJ1-5; TRBD1 might be the D (6 bases). The CDR3 spans 13 residues. V gave up 10 bases and J gave up 6 bases, with 16 bases separating them. CDR1 is ENHRY, CDR2 SYGVKD, per germline. This CDR3 reads CATSKGVGQPQHF. CDR3 in DNA: TGTGCCACCTCAAAGGGGGTGGGTCAGCCCCAGCATTTT.

This clone came up a few times. The chain employs TRBV27 and TRBJ1-2, with 12 bases lining up with TRBD1. The V and J ends lost 2 bases and 6 bases, in that order; junction bases with no gene match: 16. Germline CDR1 is MNHEY and CDR2 is SMNVEV (reference sequence). CDR3 size: 19 residues. The chain's CDR3 is CASSLMAPYGTGGRDGYTF. The CDR3 coding sequence is TGTGCCAGCAGTTTAATGGCACCTTACGGGACAGGGGGCAGGGATGGCTACACCTTC.

V and J are TRBV2 and TRBJ1-2; unclear D gene. This CDR3 is built from 12 residues. Between the trimmed V and J ends, which lost 7 bases and 8 bases, there was a span of 14 bases. The germline V gene has CDR1 SNHLY and CDR2 FYNNEI. The CDR3 sequence: CASTEGGGGYTF. The CDR3 DNA reads TGTGCCAGCACCGAGGGTGGAGGGGGCTACACCTTC.

The genes are TRBV18 and TRBJ2-2, with 9 positions matching TRBD1. This CDR3 region has 15 residues. The V gene end was trimmed by 6 bases and the J gene end by 4 bases; junction bases not matched to a gene: 6. Germline lookup yields CDR1 KGHSH and CDR2 LQKENI. CDR3: CASSLTGGSTGELFF. CDR3 DNA sequence: TGTGCCAGCTCCCTAACAGGGGGCAGCACCGGGGAGCTGTTTTTT. Looking up the rest from reference TRBV18 and TRBJ2-2 gives the full variable domain: NAGVMQNPRHLVRRRGQEARLRCSPMKGHSHVYWYRQLPEEGLKFMVYLQKENIIDESGMPKERFSAEFPKEGPSILRIQQVVRGDSAAYFCASSLTGGSTGELFFGEGSRLTVL.

The chain is built from TRBV7-2 and TRBJ2-4; 10 bases align to TRBD2. The CDR3 contains 14 residues. Per the germline V gene, CDR1 is SGHTA and CDR2 is FQGNSA. Germline trimming cut 1 base from V and 13 bases from J; bases unmatched to any gene: 7. The CDR3 reads CASSLGLAGADQYF. The CDR3 coding sequence is TGTGCCAGCAGCTTAGGGCTAGCGGGGGCGGACCAGTACTTC.

The chain couples TRBV28 to TRBJ1-5; D remains unclear. This CDR3 has 12 amino acids. Looked up from germline, CDR1 is MDHEN and CDR2 is SYDVKM. Between the trimmed V and J ends, which lost 10 bases and 0 bases, there was a span of 7 bases. CDR3 amino acids: CATDNSNQPQHF. The CDR3 DNA reads TGTGCCACAGACAATAGCAATCAGCCCCAGCATTTT. The whole variable domain, filled in from reference TRBV28 and TRBJ1-5, reads DVKVTQSSRYLVKRTGEKVFLECVQDMDHENMFWYRQDPGLGLRLIYFSYDVKMKEKGDIPEGYSVSREKKERFSLILESASTNQTSMYLCATDNSNQPQHFGDGTRLSIL.

The gene calls are TRBV6-1 and TRBJ1-5, with D possibly matching TRBD1 (6 bases). The CDR3 spans 14 residues. The germline V gene has CDR1 MNHNS and CDR2 SASEGT. Between the trimmed V and J ends, which lost 8 bases and 2 bases, there was a span of 13 bases. The CDR3 bases are TGTGCCAGCGGGGGGGCTGAAGGCAATCAGCCCCAGCATTTT. Protein product: CASGGAEGNQPQHF.